The 4 T cell receptor beta chains reported below all come from one sample, sequenced in a study of cytomegalovirus exposure and HLA in healthy donors. PCR used 60 Vbeta primers and 13 Jbeta primers. TCRdb's copy holds only in-frame clones and misses some; the assay was immunoSEQ multiplex PCR. The sample includes approximately 110,000 clones, about 80% of them seen just once. Sequences were obtained from PBMCs. These receptors were obtained from a man aged 40-50 years in good health and CMV-seropositive.

The chain has TRBV30 and TRBJ1-4; TRBD1 is a possible D gene (6 bases). The CDR3 sequence is 13 residues long. The germline CDR1 and CDR2 sequences are GTSNPN and SVGIG (reference sequence). Trimming took 3 bases from V and 10 from J, leaving 15 bases between them. CDR3 amino acids: CAWRTGGARKLFF. CDR3 DNA: TGTGCCTGGAGAACGGGGGGGGCCCGAAAACTGTTTTTT.

The chain recombines TRBV7-8 with TRBJ2-1; D is undetermined. Germline V gene data show CDR1 as SGHVS and CDR2 as FQNEAQ. V shed 1 base and J shed 8 bases, with 3 bases lying between them. The CDR3 runs to 11 residues. The CDR3 coding sequence is TGTGCCAGCAGCTTAGTCGATGAGCAGTTCTTC. Protein sequence: CASSLVDEQFF.

The chain carries TRBV6-5 and TRBJ1-1; 8 bases are a match to TRBD1. This CDR3 is 13 amino acids long. Germline V lookup: CDR1 MNHEY, CDR2 SVGAGI. V shed 6 bases and J 10 bases; nucleotides not matched to a gene: 10. The CDR3 region is CASSPRQGARAFF. CDR3 DNA: TGTGCCAGCAGCCCCAGGCAGGGGGCCAGAGCTTTCTTT.

The chain combines TRBV7-9 with TRBJ2-5, with 7 bases that match TRBD2. The CDR3 loop spans 15 amino acids. Germline V gene lookup returns CDR1 SEHNR and CDR2 FQNEAQ (reference sequence). J was trimmed by 4 bases and V by 2 bases; bases with no gene match: 7. CDR3 amino acids: CASSLYGGWGETQYF. The CDR3 coding sequence is TGTGCCAGCAGCTTATACGGGGGGTGGGGAGAGACCCAGTACTTC.